These T cell receptor beta chains were read from a single sample in a study of metastatic and nonmetastatic thyroid tumors. Through MiXCR, TCRdb re-clonotyped the PCR reads. The sample has under 8,000 clones, around 29% seen once. Sequencing was carried out using adjacent normal tissue. These receptors were collected from a male donor with papillary thyroid cancer or a benign thyroid nodule (not recorded which). Some clones in this sample may be carry-over from other donors' samples. Each CDR3 is given with its conserved first and last residue.

cdr3_length	v_call	cdr3_aa
15	TRBV7-2	CASSLVGAVTGELFF
15	TRBV6-1	CASSRDRVTNTEAFF
14	TRBV11-2	CASSLERRNSPLHF
15	TRBV12-3/TRBV12-4	CASSSTTGGATEAFF
15	TRBV14	CASSQPRDLPNEQFF
14	TRBV7-3	CASSRTSGIYEQYF
13	TRBV7-6	CASSTDRANGYTF
17	TRBV6-1	CASSPIAGVANRETQYF
14	TRBV10-1	CASSEGGGNSPLHF
13	TRBV30	CAWSVSRYQPQHF
13	TRBV7-9	CASSLEGITEAFF
17	TRBV7-9	CASSSYRGGGRVYEQYF
15	TRBV5-1	CASSLVCSMVDTQYF
18	TRBV20-1	CSAAVPTGINSGANVLTF
16	TRBV6-2/TRBV6-3	CASIPAGDRPPYEQYF
15	TRBV6-1	CASSGTSGSYNEQFF
16	TRBV5-7	CASSSGTSGVSYEQYF
17	TRBV27	CASSSRTSVGSADTQYF
15	TRBV20-1	CSARDGEGGPYEQYF
14	TRBV12-3/TRBV12-4	CASKPLGPYNEQFF
13	TRBV6-1	CASTQTGNTEAFF
14	TRBV20-1	CSAAPRTSGNEQYF
16	TRBV28	CASSPLAGGIHNEQFF
12	TRBV3-1	CASSQTRYEQYF
10	TRBV18	CASGQETQYF
13	TRBV20-1	CSARRDMNTEAFF
17	TRBV7-6	CASSSTGRFATNEKLFF
15	TRBV5-5	CASSPDAGSGYGYTF
17	TRBV6-1	CASSEIGLAGIYNEQFF
13	TRBV6-1	CASIFRDRAGYTF
14	TRBV20-1	CSAQGGRKPLEQYF
18	TRBV5-1	CASRRSGTGGSGANVLTF
20	TRBV20-1	CSARDLWQKHYETNTGELFF
15	TRBV20-1	CSARDATRPIYGYTF
15	TRBV7-2	CASSLEGTTGRGPFF
13	TRBV12-3/TRBV12-4	CASSLEMGAEAFF
15	TRBV30	CAWSPGLAGGYEQYF
12	TRBV6-2/TRBV6-3	CASSYAAGEQFF
21	TRBV2	CASSEAPFWLIDPMNTGELFF
16	TRBV5-1	CASSLTGAGGYNEQFF
15	TRBV11-3	CASSLRTGQGGELFF
14	TRBV5-1	CASSFGGTQETQYF
15	TRBV2	CASSEWARGKLSYTF
14	TRBV29-1	CSGGGRFPNEKLFF
15	TRBV20-1	CSARDPRDGGNTIYF
14	TRBV7-3	CASSPGTGVSEQFF
19	TRBV12-3/TRBV12-4	CASSLIGRVRVGSNQPQHF
17	TRBV11-1	CASSPGRLAGGLGEQFF
18	TRBV7-3	CASSPHVPGTGEAYEQYF
14	TRBV2	CASGSRVGTGELFF
15	TRBV7-3	CASSLVGKNYNEQFF
15	TRBV6-1	CASSVGTGSTGELFF
14	TRBV30	CAWSVGRINEKLFF
13	TRBV6-1	CASSDRDSYGYTF
15	TRBV20-1	CSARGGTGPGEGYTF